The 23 T cell receptor beta chains below all came from one sample that was sequenced in a study of blood T cell repertoires in COVID-19. The table came from immunoSEQ multiplex PCR; TCRdb's copy has only in-frame clones and leaves some out. The table has over 100,000 clones, around 81% seen once. The sequencing sample was made of peripheral blood. These receptors originate from a human donor in a cohort sampled during active COVID-19.

This rearrangement joins TRBV7-2 to TRBJ2-2; D not resolved. In germline, CDR1 is SGHTA, CDR2 FQGNSA. V was pared by 6 bases and J by 4 bases, with 15 bases between. The CDR3 runs 15 residues. The CDR3 protein is CASRFDPRVTGELFF. As DNA, the CDR3 is TGTGCCAGCAGATTCGACCCCCGGGTCACCGGGGAGCTGTTTTTT.

The rearrangement uses TRBV6-6 and TRBJ2-7, with a possible D match to TRBD2 (6 bases). CDR3 length equals 14 residues. From germline, CDR1 is MNHNY and CDR2 SVGAGI (reference sequence). V was trimmed by 5 bases and J by 3 bases, leaving 14 bases between them. The CDR3 DNA sequence: TGTGCCAGCAGTCCGGGACTGGGGGACTACGAGCAGTACTTC. Residues: CASSPGLGDYEQYF.

V and J are TRBV9 and TRBJ1-1; D call uncertain. V lost 5 bases and J lost 0, with 8 bases in between. The CDR3 has 13 residues. The germline V gene encodes CDR1 SGDLS and CDR2 YYNGEE. The CDR3 region is CASRPGMNTEAFF. Here the CDR3 DNA reads TGTGCCAGCAGGCCAGGCATGAACACTGAAGCTTTCTTT.

The V call is TRBV4-1, the J call TRBJ2-1, with 8 nucleotides matching TRBD1. Trimming took 1 base from V and 8 from J; bases not matched to a gene: 7. This CDR3 is 15 amino acids long. The germline V gene has CDR1 MGHRA and CDR2 YSYEKL. CDR3 sequence: CASSQATGGFYEQFF. The CDR3 DNA is TGCGCCAGCAGCCAAGCCACAGGGGGTTTTTATGAGCAGTTCTTC.

This chain links TRBV19 with TRBJ2-7; a possible D gene is TRBD1 (6 bases). This CDR3 has 13 residues. The germline V gene encodes CDR1 LNHDA and CDR2 SQIVND (reference sequence). Trimming removed 4 bases at V and 2 bases at J, with 9 bases between. The CDR3 region is CASSRQEAYEQYF. CDR3 in DNA: TGTGCCAGTAGTAGACAGGAAGCCTACGAGCAGTACTTC.

V gene TRBV6-5 combines with J gene TRBJ2-7, with D maybe TRBD1 (5 bases). V lost 6 bases and J 5 bases, leaving 8 bases between the germline ends. CDR3 size: 11 residues. Germline V CDR1 and CDR2: MNHEY, SVGAGI. The CDR3 here is CASRAGHEQYF. Written as DNA, the CDR3 is TGTGCCAGCAGGGCAGGGCACGAGCAGTACTTC.

V and J are TRBV12-3 or TRBV12-4 and TRBJ1-2; D is ambiguous. The CDR3 sequence is 13 residues long. Deletions cut 3 bases from V and 8 bases from J, with 13 bases between. CDR3 in amino acids: CASSFEGYSGYTF. The CDR3 DNA sequence: TGTGCCAGCAGTTTCGAGGGATATTCGGGCTACACCTTC.

This chain links TRBV28 with TRBJ2-7; D remains unclear. This CDR3 spans 14 amino acids. The V and J ends lost 3 bases and 7 bases respectively, with 16 bases between them. Germline-derived CDR1 and CDR2 are MDHEN and SYDVKM. As DNA, the CDR3 is TGTGCCAGCAGTTTCCTGGTCCAAAGCAGGGAGCAGTACTTC. This translates into CASSFLVQSREQYF.

With respect to this clone: Other DNA sequences in the same sample also yield this CDR3. The chain couples TRBV7-3 to TRBJ2-1; 11 nucleotides match TRBD1. Germline values: CDR1 SGHTA, CDR2 FQGTGA. The CDR3 contains 15 residues. Trimming removed 5 bases from V and 8 bases from J; junction bases left unmatched: 8. The CDR3 coding sequence is TGTGCCAGCAGCCTAGCCGGGACAGGGGGTTATGAGCAGTTCTTC. Its translation is CASSLAGTGGYEQFF.

This chain links TRBV29-1 with TRBJ1-1; D may be TRBD1 (6 bases). Trimming pared 4 bases from V and 8 bases from J, leaving 14 bases between. The CDR3 length is 12 residues. The germline V gene has CDR1 SQVTM and CDR2 ANQGSEA. The CDR3 bases are TGCAGCGTTGGAGACAACAGGGAAGAAGCTTTCTTT. This gives the protein CSVGDNREEAFF.

Written as DNA, the CDR3 is TGTGCCAGCAGTTACGACTTGGGTACGCAGTATTTT. It translates to CASSYDLGTQYF. The chain carries TRBV6-2 or TRBV6-3 and TRBJ2-3, with D hard to call. Trimming pared 2 bases from V and 8 bases from J, leaving 8 bases between. This CDR3 comprises 12 residues. The V gene's germline CDR1 is MNHEY and CDR2 SVGEGT.

The rearrangement uses TRBV9 and TRBJ2-3; 7 bases match TRBD1. The CDR3 has 16 amino acids. Germline lookup yields CDR1 SGDLS and CDR2 YYNGEE. With V trimmed by 2 bases and J by 0 bases, 6 bases remained unmatched. The CDR3 coding sequence is TGTGCCAGCAGCGTGGCGACAGGGTCCAGCACAGATACGCAGTATTTT. Translation gives CASSVATGSSTDTQYF.

The chain joins TRBV28 to TRBJ2-7, with TRBD2 as a possible D gene (6 bases). Trimming removed 3 bases at V and 2 bases at J, with 11 bases between. This CDR3 spans 14 amino acids. Germline-derived CDR1 and CDR2 are MDHEN and SYDVKM. CDR3 coding DNA: TGTGCCAGCAGTTTTCTGGGGGGAACCTACGAGCAGTACTTC. It is translated as CASSFLGGTYEQYF.

This clone showed up many times. The chain couples TRBV27 to TRBJ2-5; 9 nucleotides agree with TRBD2. The germline V gene has CDR1 MNHEY and CDR2 SMNVEV (reference sequence). V dropped 6 bases and J dropped 1; count of bases not matched to a gene: 3. This CDR3 comprises 14 residues. CDR3 DNA sequence: TGTGCCAGCAGAAGACTAGCGGCCCAAGAGACCCAGTACTTC. Amino acids: CASRRLAAQETQYF.

This chain connects TRBV27 to TRBJ1-1, with D perhaps TRBD1 (6 bases). Deletions cut 6 bases from V and 2 bases from J, with 13 bases between. In germline, CDR1 is MNHEY, CDR2 SMNVEV (reference sequence). There are 14 residues in the CDR3. The CDR3 here is CASSPEQGNTEAFF. The DNA for the CDR3 is TGTGCCAGCAGCCCGGAACAGGGAAACACTGAAGCTTTCTTT.

V usage is TRBV7-2 and J usage is TRBJ1-2, with 7 bases aligning to TRBD1. V trimming: 5 bases; J trimming: 2 bases; junction bases outside the gene matches: 2. This CDR3 has 13 residues. Germline assignment: CDR1 SGHTA and CDR2 FQGNSA. This CDR3 is CASSPGQNYGYTF. DNA of the CDR3: TGTGCCAGCAGCCCGGGACAGAACTATGGCTACACCTTC.

The V gene is TRBV7-2, the J gene TRBJ1-2; D uncertain. The CDR3 has 12 residues. Germline CDR1 and CDR2: SGHTA and FQGNSA. V lost 2 bases and J lost 7, with 8 bases in between. CDR3 DNA sequence: TGTGCCAGCAGCTTACACTCGCGTGGCTACACCTTC. This encodes CASSLHSRGYTF. Full variable domain (remainder filled in from reference TRBV7-2 and TRBJ1-2): GAGVSQSPSNKVTEKGKDVELRCDPISGHTALYWYRQSLGQGLEFLIYFQGNSAPDKSGLPSDRFSAERTGGSVSTLTIQRTQQEDSAVYLCASSLHSRGYTFGSGTRLTVV.

The chain joins TRBV4-3 to TRBJ2-1; TRBD2 is a possible D gene (5 bases). The CDR3 totals 19 residues. V was clipped by 1 base and J by 0 bases, with 19 bases between them. Per germline, CDR1 LGHNA and CDR2 YSLEER. The CDR3 loop reads CASSQGAEGYKSSYNEQFF. CDR3 nucleotides: TGCGCCAGCAGCCAAGGGGCAGAGGGCTATAAGAGCTCCTACAATGAGCAGTTCTTC.

The CDR3 loop is CASSFPSDEQFF. CDR3 nucleotide sequence: TGTGCCAGCAGCTTCCCTAGCGATGAGCAGTTCTTC. The V gene is TRBV11-2, the J gene TRBJ2-1; D is possibly TRBD2 (6 bases). Germline loops: CDR1 SGHAT, CDR2 FQNNGV. V was cut by 3 bases and J by 8 bases, with 8 bases left in between. The CDR3 covers 12 residues.

This clone came up a few times. The genes are TRBV19 and TRBJ1-3; 7 nucleotides line up with TRBD1. The J segment lost 0 bases and the V segment lost 5 bases, leaving 7 bases of the junction unmatched. Per the germline V gene, CDR1 is LNHDA and CDR2 is SQIVND (reference sequence). The CDR3 extends over 16 amino acids. DNA of the CDR3: TGTGCCAGTAGTCCATCGACAGGGAACTCTGGAAACACCATATATTTT. Translating gives CASSPSTGNSGNTIYF. The full variable domain, in which reference TRBV19 and TRBJ1-3 provide the parts outside the CDR3, is DGGITQSPKYLFRKEGQNVTLSCEQNLNHDAMYWYRQDPGQGLRLIYYSQIVNDFQKGDIAEGYSVSREKKESFPLTVTSAQKNPTAFYLCASSPSTGNSGNTIYFGEGSWLTVV.

V usage is TRBV5-5 and J usage is TRBJ2-7; 7 bases line up with TRBD1. J was trimmed by 1 base and V by 4 bases; bases with no gene match: 8. Germline V gene sequence: CDR1 SGHKS, CDR2 YYEKEE (reference sequence). The CDR3 is 15 amino acids. The CDR3 nucleotides are TGTGCCAGCAGCGGCCTCCGGGACAGATCCTACGAGCAGTACTTC. It encodes CASSGLRDRSYEQYF.

The V gene is TRBV6-5, the J gene TRBJ2-1; 10 nucleotides align to TRBD2. Germline V lookup: CDR1 MNHEY, CDR2 SVGAGI. The CDR3 has 14 residues. V was pared by 5 bases and J by 4 bases, with 2 bases of the junction left unmatched. CDR3 coding DNA: TGTGCCAGCAGTCGGACTAGCGGATACAATGAGCAGTTCTTC. It is translated as CASSRTSGYNEQFF.

This chain uses TRBV19 with TRBJ2-7, with 9 bases fitting TRBD1. Looked up from germline, CDR1 is LNHDA and CDR2 is SQIVND (reference sequence). The CDR3 is 14 residues long. The trim removed 4 bases at V and 0 bases at J, leaving 1 base unmatched. CDR3 loop: CASSKGQGSYEQYF. For the CDR3, the DNA is TGTGCCAGTAGTAAGGGACAGGGCTCCTACGAGCAGTACTTC. Combining the CDR3 with reference TRBV19 and TRBJ2-7 gives the whole variable domain DGGITQSPKYLFRKEGQNVTLSCEQNLNHDAMYWYRQDPGQGLRLIYYSQIVNDFQKGDIAEGYSVSREKKESFPLTVTSAQKNPTAFYLCASSKGQGSYEQYFGPGTRLTVT.